The subject of this entry is one T cell receptor beta chain. The antigen it binds to is not known. No per-base quality is available; no much larger clone lies one base away. This sample stems from a study of T cell changes during pregnancy in multiple sclerosis (dated by TCRdb to the late 2010s). About the study as a whole: Changes in the T cell repertoire over the course of pregnancy were examined in this study in women with multiple sclerosis.

V is clipped by 7 bases and J by 1 base, and the sequence between their germline boundaries is 13 bases long. The CDR3, cysteine through phenylalanine, is 14 amino acids long. The CDR3 DNA has 42 bases and is translated from base 1. CDR1 and CDR2 (ENHRY, SYGVKD) derive from the germline V gene. The library relied on the immunoSEQ multiplex PCR assay. TCRdb limited this immuneACCESS table to in-frame rearrangements with V and J called. A share of clones is missing; checked studies link under half to unresolved V genes, and the rest is unexplained. For this sample the table gives fewer than 60,000 clones, of which 90% were detected only once. Approximately 6.6% of the sample rests with the top ten.

This chain is built from TRBV10-3 and TRBJ1-1; the D gene is perhaps TRBD1, from 5 matching bases. The sequence was obtained from a female donor in good health, enrolled as a control in a pregnancy study. The sample in question was peripheral blood, obtained in the third trimester of pregnancy. The CDR3 protein: CAIIAGSGNTEAFF. The DNA sequence is TGTGCCATCATTGCAGGGTCTGGGAACACTGAAGCTTTCTTT.